This T cell receptor (beta chain) was sequenced for a study of T cell repertoires in cytomegalovirus infection. The CDR3 spans 14 residues. Looked up from germline, CDR1 is MDHEN and CDR2 is SYDVKM. V dropped 5 bases and J dropped 11 bases, with 21 bases sitting between them. TCRdb re-analysed the reads in MiXCR, keeping a single row per CDR3 protein. The sample includes hundreds of thousands of distinct CDR3 sequences, roughly 26% of them seen just once. This clonotype was observed a few times. The material sequenced was CD8+ T cells from PBMCs. The chain joins TRBV28 to TRBJ1-1; D may be TRBD1 (5 bases). This receptor was taken from a human donor in good health (CMV status not recorded). Some clones in this sample may be carry-over from other donors' samples. The CDR3 sequence: CASSPMTDSPSAFF. The CDR3 bases are TGTGCCAGCAGTCCTATGACCGACAGTCCGTCCGCTTTCTTT.